The 23 T cell receptor beta chains presented below share a single source sample, sequenced in a study of T cells in Graves' hyperthyroidism and ophthalmopathy. TCR beta CDR3 region amplification was performed from RNA transcripts. The primer set for the first-round RT-PCR of the TCR CDR3 was HTBI. TCRdb reprocessed the multiplex PCR reads via MiXCR and lists one record per CDR3 protein. The data contain 360,000 or so distinct CDR3 sequences, around 18% of them singletons. The sequenced material came from blood. The source of these receptors is a woman between 35 and 50 years old with Graves' ophthalmopathy.

The sample holds many counts of this clonotype. V usage is TRBV7-9 and J usage is TRBJ1-3; D is possibly TRBD1 (5 bases). Trimming removed 8 bases at V and 0 bases at J, with 14 bases between. The germline V gene encodes CDR1 SEHNR and CDR2 FQNEAQ (reference sequence). The CDR3 has 15 residues. The CDR3 DNA is TGTGCCAGCGGGCCTCAGGGCTTCTCTGGAAACACCATATATTTT. Its translation: CASGPQGFSGNTIYF.

This clonotype has at least ten counts. This may be a read error, as it is one base from a much larger clone. This sequence joins TRBV20-1 and TRBJ1-1; D remains ambiguous. This CDR3 contains 12 residues. V dropped 3 bases and J dropped 0 bases, with 5 bases sitting between them. The V gene's germline CDR1 is DFQATT and CDR2 SNEGSKA (reference sequence). The DNA of the CDR3 is TGCAGTGCTAGTGGCATGAACACTGAAGCTTTCTTT. As protein: CSASGMNTEAFF.

This clonotype was seen at least ten times. V and J are TRBV5-8 and TRBJ2-7; a possible D gene is TRBD1 (6 bases). V was pared by 4 bases and J by 1 base, with 12 bases between. Germline CDR1 SGHTS, CDR2 YDEGEE. The CDR3 runs to 14 residues. DNA of the CDR3: TGTGCCAGCAGCCCCAGACAGGTATCCTACGAGCAGTACTTC. Translated: CASSPRQVSYEQYF.

This clonotype was found many times. This rearrangement joins TRBV6-6 to TRBJ2-3, with 8 bases identical to TRBD2. V lost 2 bases, J lost 2 bases, and 15 bases stayed unmatched. The CDR3 totals 19 residues. Germline V CDR1 and CDR2: MNHNY, SVGAGI (reference sequence). CDR3 sequence (DNA): TGTGCCAGCAGTTACGGGAGCGGGAGTACCGACCAGAACACAGATACGCAGTATTTT. This sequence encodes CASSYGSGSTDQNTDTQYF.

This clonotype was found many times. CDR3 residues: CASSYSWAGEQYF. Here the CDR3 DNA reads TGTGCCAGCAGTTACTCCTGGGCGGGTGAGCAGTACTTC. The chain has TRBV6-5 and TRBJ2-7, with D possibly being TRBD2 (5 bases). V was clipped by 0 bases and J by 7 bases, with 10 bases between them. The CDR3 is made up of 13 amino acids. Germline values: CDR1 MNHEY, CDR2 SVGAGI.

This clonotype was observed many times. V usage is TRBV7-8 and J usage is TRBJ1-3, with D perhaps matching TRBD1 (6 bases). Germline V gene data show CDR1 as SGHVS and CDR2 as FQNEAQ. Trimming shortened V by 0 bases and J by 2 bases, and 8 bases separated the two germline ends. The CDR3 spans 15 residues. CDR3 in amino acids: CASSLAGAPGNTIYF. The CDR3 DNA reads as TGTGCCAGCAGCTTAGCGGGGGCACCTGGAAACACCATATATTTT.

This clonotype was counted only a few times. A much more abundant neighbour one base away suggests this may be a read error. The chain is built from TRBV7-2 and TRBJ2-4; D possibly corresponds to TRBD1 (6 bases). Germline V gene lookup returns CDR1 SGHTA and CDR2 FQGNSA. This CDR3 contains 14 residues. The V end lost 4 bases, the J end lost 8 bases, and 15 bases lay between the germline ends. DNA of the CDR3: TGTGCCAGCAGCTACGTCAGCGAGGGGGACATTCAGTACTTC. Translating gives CASSYVSEGDIQYF.

This clonotype showed up just once. A much larger clone sits a single nucleotide away, making a read error possible. In this CDR3 the conserved last residue, phenylalanine or tryptophan, is missing, so a read error is likely. The V and J genes are TRBV6-1 and TRBJ2-2; D is possibly TRBD1 (8 bases). V shed 5 bases and J shed 3 bases, with 10 bases lying between them. Germline CDR1 is MNHNS and CDR2 is SASEGT. The CDR3 is made up of 14 amino acids. The chain's CDR3 is CASSTGGDTGELFL. The DNA for the CDR3 is TGTGCCAGCAGTACAGGGGGGGACACCGGGGAGCTGTTTCTT.

In this sample, this clonotype turned up many times. The gene calls are TRBV3-1 and TRBJ1-5; TRBD1 matches at 7 bases. This CDR3 has 14 residues. With V trimmed by 3 bases and J by 6 bases, 5 bases remained unmatched. The germline V gene has CDR1 LGHDT and CDR2 YNNKEL (reference sequence). The CDR3 bases are TGTGCCAGCAGCCACGGCAGGGGGAGTCAGCCCCAGCATTTT. The encoded protein is CASSHGRGSQPQHF.

This clonotype occurred many times. This chain links TRBV3-1 with TRBJ1-5, with unresolved D. This CDR3 is built from 14 residues. V was clipped by 1 base and J by 7 bases, with 11 bases between them. The germline V gene encodes CDR1 LGHDT and CDR2 YNNKEL (reference sequence). The CDR3 region has the DNA TGTGCCAGCAGCCAAGGAGGGTTTGGACAGCCCCAGCATTTT. Encoded protein: CASSQGGFGQPQHF. The full variable domain, rest sourced from reference TRBV3-1 and TRBJ1-5, is DTAVSQTPKYLVTQMGNDKSIKCEQNLGHDTMYWYKQDSKKFLKIMFSYNNKELIINETVPNRFSPKSPDKAHLNLHINSLELGDSAVYFCASSQGGFGQPQHFGDGTRLSIL.

This clonotype was recorded at least ten times. J is TRBJ2-7 and V is TRBV4-2; perhaps TRBD1 as D (6 bases). CDR3 length: 16 residues. The V and J ends lost 0 bases and 5 bases respectively, with 17 bases between them. Per the germline V gene, CDR1 is LGHNA and CDR2 is YNFKEQ. The CDR3 DNA reads TGTGCCAGCAGCCAAGAAGGAGTCAGGGGCTTCCACGAGCAGTACTTC. Protein: CASSQEGVRGFHEQYF.

This clonotype was seen at least ten times. The chain recombines TRBV27 with TRBJ2-7, with 13 bases aligning to TRBD2. This CDR3 is built from 17 residues. Trimming cost V 2 bases and J 7 bases; bases outside gene matches: 11. Germline loops: CDR1 MNHEY, CDR2 SMNVEV (reference sequence). CDR3 region: CASSLHMGGTSGKEQYF. The CDR3 DNA is TGTGCCAGCAGTTTACATATGGGGGGGACTAGCGGGAAGGAGCAGTACTTC.

This clonotype was counted between two and nine times. The rearrangement joins TRBV20-1 to TRBJ2-5; 10 positions match TRBD2. Germline V gene data show CDR1 as DFQATT and CDR2 as SNEGSKA (reference sequence). V gave up 4 bases and J gave up 5 bases; unmatched junction bases: 4. The CDR3 totals 13 residues. The CDR3 DNA sequence: TGCAGTGCTATAGCGGGGGGCGAGGAGACCCAGTACTTC. Translation gives CSAIAGGEETQYF.

This clonotype was counted many times. The chain combines TRBV28 with TRBJ2-7; 7 positions match TRBD1. The V gene's germline CDR1 is MDHEN and CDR2 SYDVKM. With V trimmed by 3 bases and J by 3 bases, 5 bases remained unmatched. This CDR3 has 14 amino acids. CDR3 in amino acids: CASSFLGTDYEQYF. For the CDR3, the DNA is TGTGCCAGCAGTTTTCTTGGGACAGACTACGAGCAGTACTTC.

This clonotype was detected ten times or more. The rearrangement uses TRBV7-9 and TRBJ1-5, with D maybe TRBD1 (6 bases). CDR1 and CDR2 (germline): SEHNR, FQNEAQ (reference sequence). The ends were cut back, 2 bases at V and 0 bases at J, with 8 bases in the middle. The CDR3 contains 15 residues. CDR3 DNA: TGTGCCAGCAGCTTAACAGGGCATAGCAATCAGCCCCAGCATTTT. This codes for CASSLTGHSNQPQHF.

This chain joins TRBV9 and TRBJ1-6; D is unclear. Trimming took 4 bases from V and 7 from J, leaving 12 bases between them. The CDR3 totals 14 residues. CDR1 and CDR2 from the germline V gene are SGDLS and YYNGEE. The CDR3 DNA sequence: TGTGCCAGCAGCTTAAGGGCAGTAAATTCACCCCTCCACTTT. This encodes CASSLRAVNSPLHF.

This clonotype was picked up many times. The rearrangement joins TRBV5-5 to TRBJ1-1; D perhaps matches TRBD1 (5 bases). The CDR3 spans 14 residues. Germline V gene sequence: CDR1 SGHKS, CDR2 YYEKEE (reference sequence). V was cut by 4 bases and J by 2 bases, with 12 bases left in between. Written as DNA, the CDR3 is TGTGCCAGCAGCGGGGGACTGTCAAACACTGAAGCTTTCTTT. It specifies CASSGGLSNTEAFF.

This clonotype was counted between two and nine times. V and J are TRBV20-1 and TRBJ1-1; D perhaps matches TRBD1 (6 bases). Trimming shortened V by 0 bases and J by 5 bases, and 10 bases separated the two germline ends. Germline V gives CDR1 DFQATT, CDR2 SNEGSKA (reference sequence). This CDR3 has 13 amino acids. Here the CDR3 DNA reads TGCAGTGCTAGAGACGGACAGAAGACTGAAGCTTTCTTT. Its translation is CSARDGQKTEAFF.

A note on this clonotype: A much more abundant neighbour one base away suggests this may be a read error. The chain recombines TRBV14 with TRBJ2-7; tentative D call: TRBD2 (7 bases). The CDR3 totals 15 residues. Per germline, CDR1 SGHDN and CDR2 FVKESK. Trimming removed 5 bases at V and 1 base at J, with 15 bases between. In nucleotides, the CDR3 is TGTGCCAGCAGCTTAAAGGGGGGAGGGTCCTACGAGCAGTACTTC. Translating it yields CASSLKGGGSYEQYF.

The V call is TRBV6-2 or TRBV6-3, the J call TRBJ2-7; D assignment may be TRBD1 or TRBD2 (5 bases each). The germline V gene has CDR1 MNHEY and CDR2 SVGEGT. Trimming stripped 0 bases from V and 0 bases from J, with 9 bases between. The CDR3 loop spans 15 amino acids. CDR3 loop: CASSYSKGTSYEQYF. DNA for the CDR3: TGTGCCAGCAGTTACTCGAAGGGGACCTCCTACGAGCAGTACTTC.

This clonotype has a count of ten or more. The chain has TRBV5-5 and TRBJ1-5; TRBD1 is a possible D gene (5 bases). Between the trimmed V and J ends, which lost 1 base and 5 bases, there was a span of 13 bases. The germline V gene has CDR1 SGHKS and CDR2 YYEKEE (reference sequence). CDR3 length equals 15 residues. The CDR3 DNA reads TGTGCCAGCAGCTTGTCTGCTCGGGGGGATCAGCCCCAGCATTTT. Translation: CASSLSARGDQPQHF. Complete variable domain (other parts from reference TRBV5-5 and TRBJ1-5): DAGVTQSPTHLIKTRGQQVTLRCSPISGHKSVSWYQQVLGQGPQFIFQYYEKEERGRGNFPDRFSARQFPNYSSELNVNALLLGDSALYLCASSLSARGDQPQHFGDGTRLSIL.

This chain links TRBV28 with TRBJ1-5; D is ambiguous. CDR3 length: 14 residues. Germline V lookup: CDR1 MDHEN, CDR2 SYDVKM. The ends were cut back, 2 bases at V and 3 bases at J, with 8 bases in the middle. CDR3 sequence (DNA): TGTGCCAGCAGTTTAGTAAGGAACAATCAGCCCCAGCATTTT. This sequence encodes CASSLVRNNQPQHF. The variable domain in full, with the rest retrieved from reference TRBV28 and TRBJ1-5, is DVKVTQSSRYLVKRTGEKVFLECVQDMDHENMFWYRQDPGLGLRLIYFSYDVKMKEKGDIPEGYSVSREKKERFSLILESASTNQTSMYLCASSLVRNNQPQHFGDGTRLSIL.

This clonotype was found many times. V is TRBV12-3 or TRBV12-4 and J is TRBJ2-5; D remains ambiguous. CDR3 size: 18 residues. Trimming removed 1 base from V and 0 bases from J, with 18 bases in between. In DNA, the CDR3 is TGTGCCAGCAGTTTAGGCACGATCGCCGTAGGGAACCAAGAGACCCAGTACTTC. Protein: CASSLGTIAVGNQETQYF.